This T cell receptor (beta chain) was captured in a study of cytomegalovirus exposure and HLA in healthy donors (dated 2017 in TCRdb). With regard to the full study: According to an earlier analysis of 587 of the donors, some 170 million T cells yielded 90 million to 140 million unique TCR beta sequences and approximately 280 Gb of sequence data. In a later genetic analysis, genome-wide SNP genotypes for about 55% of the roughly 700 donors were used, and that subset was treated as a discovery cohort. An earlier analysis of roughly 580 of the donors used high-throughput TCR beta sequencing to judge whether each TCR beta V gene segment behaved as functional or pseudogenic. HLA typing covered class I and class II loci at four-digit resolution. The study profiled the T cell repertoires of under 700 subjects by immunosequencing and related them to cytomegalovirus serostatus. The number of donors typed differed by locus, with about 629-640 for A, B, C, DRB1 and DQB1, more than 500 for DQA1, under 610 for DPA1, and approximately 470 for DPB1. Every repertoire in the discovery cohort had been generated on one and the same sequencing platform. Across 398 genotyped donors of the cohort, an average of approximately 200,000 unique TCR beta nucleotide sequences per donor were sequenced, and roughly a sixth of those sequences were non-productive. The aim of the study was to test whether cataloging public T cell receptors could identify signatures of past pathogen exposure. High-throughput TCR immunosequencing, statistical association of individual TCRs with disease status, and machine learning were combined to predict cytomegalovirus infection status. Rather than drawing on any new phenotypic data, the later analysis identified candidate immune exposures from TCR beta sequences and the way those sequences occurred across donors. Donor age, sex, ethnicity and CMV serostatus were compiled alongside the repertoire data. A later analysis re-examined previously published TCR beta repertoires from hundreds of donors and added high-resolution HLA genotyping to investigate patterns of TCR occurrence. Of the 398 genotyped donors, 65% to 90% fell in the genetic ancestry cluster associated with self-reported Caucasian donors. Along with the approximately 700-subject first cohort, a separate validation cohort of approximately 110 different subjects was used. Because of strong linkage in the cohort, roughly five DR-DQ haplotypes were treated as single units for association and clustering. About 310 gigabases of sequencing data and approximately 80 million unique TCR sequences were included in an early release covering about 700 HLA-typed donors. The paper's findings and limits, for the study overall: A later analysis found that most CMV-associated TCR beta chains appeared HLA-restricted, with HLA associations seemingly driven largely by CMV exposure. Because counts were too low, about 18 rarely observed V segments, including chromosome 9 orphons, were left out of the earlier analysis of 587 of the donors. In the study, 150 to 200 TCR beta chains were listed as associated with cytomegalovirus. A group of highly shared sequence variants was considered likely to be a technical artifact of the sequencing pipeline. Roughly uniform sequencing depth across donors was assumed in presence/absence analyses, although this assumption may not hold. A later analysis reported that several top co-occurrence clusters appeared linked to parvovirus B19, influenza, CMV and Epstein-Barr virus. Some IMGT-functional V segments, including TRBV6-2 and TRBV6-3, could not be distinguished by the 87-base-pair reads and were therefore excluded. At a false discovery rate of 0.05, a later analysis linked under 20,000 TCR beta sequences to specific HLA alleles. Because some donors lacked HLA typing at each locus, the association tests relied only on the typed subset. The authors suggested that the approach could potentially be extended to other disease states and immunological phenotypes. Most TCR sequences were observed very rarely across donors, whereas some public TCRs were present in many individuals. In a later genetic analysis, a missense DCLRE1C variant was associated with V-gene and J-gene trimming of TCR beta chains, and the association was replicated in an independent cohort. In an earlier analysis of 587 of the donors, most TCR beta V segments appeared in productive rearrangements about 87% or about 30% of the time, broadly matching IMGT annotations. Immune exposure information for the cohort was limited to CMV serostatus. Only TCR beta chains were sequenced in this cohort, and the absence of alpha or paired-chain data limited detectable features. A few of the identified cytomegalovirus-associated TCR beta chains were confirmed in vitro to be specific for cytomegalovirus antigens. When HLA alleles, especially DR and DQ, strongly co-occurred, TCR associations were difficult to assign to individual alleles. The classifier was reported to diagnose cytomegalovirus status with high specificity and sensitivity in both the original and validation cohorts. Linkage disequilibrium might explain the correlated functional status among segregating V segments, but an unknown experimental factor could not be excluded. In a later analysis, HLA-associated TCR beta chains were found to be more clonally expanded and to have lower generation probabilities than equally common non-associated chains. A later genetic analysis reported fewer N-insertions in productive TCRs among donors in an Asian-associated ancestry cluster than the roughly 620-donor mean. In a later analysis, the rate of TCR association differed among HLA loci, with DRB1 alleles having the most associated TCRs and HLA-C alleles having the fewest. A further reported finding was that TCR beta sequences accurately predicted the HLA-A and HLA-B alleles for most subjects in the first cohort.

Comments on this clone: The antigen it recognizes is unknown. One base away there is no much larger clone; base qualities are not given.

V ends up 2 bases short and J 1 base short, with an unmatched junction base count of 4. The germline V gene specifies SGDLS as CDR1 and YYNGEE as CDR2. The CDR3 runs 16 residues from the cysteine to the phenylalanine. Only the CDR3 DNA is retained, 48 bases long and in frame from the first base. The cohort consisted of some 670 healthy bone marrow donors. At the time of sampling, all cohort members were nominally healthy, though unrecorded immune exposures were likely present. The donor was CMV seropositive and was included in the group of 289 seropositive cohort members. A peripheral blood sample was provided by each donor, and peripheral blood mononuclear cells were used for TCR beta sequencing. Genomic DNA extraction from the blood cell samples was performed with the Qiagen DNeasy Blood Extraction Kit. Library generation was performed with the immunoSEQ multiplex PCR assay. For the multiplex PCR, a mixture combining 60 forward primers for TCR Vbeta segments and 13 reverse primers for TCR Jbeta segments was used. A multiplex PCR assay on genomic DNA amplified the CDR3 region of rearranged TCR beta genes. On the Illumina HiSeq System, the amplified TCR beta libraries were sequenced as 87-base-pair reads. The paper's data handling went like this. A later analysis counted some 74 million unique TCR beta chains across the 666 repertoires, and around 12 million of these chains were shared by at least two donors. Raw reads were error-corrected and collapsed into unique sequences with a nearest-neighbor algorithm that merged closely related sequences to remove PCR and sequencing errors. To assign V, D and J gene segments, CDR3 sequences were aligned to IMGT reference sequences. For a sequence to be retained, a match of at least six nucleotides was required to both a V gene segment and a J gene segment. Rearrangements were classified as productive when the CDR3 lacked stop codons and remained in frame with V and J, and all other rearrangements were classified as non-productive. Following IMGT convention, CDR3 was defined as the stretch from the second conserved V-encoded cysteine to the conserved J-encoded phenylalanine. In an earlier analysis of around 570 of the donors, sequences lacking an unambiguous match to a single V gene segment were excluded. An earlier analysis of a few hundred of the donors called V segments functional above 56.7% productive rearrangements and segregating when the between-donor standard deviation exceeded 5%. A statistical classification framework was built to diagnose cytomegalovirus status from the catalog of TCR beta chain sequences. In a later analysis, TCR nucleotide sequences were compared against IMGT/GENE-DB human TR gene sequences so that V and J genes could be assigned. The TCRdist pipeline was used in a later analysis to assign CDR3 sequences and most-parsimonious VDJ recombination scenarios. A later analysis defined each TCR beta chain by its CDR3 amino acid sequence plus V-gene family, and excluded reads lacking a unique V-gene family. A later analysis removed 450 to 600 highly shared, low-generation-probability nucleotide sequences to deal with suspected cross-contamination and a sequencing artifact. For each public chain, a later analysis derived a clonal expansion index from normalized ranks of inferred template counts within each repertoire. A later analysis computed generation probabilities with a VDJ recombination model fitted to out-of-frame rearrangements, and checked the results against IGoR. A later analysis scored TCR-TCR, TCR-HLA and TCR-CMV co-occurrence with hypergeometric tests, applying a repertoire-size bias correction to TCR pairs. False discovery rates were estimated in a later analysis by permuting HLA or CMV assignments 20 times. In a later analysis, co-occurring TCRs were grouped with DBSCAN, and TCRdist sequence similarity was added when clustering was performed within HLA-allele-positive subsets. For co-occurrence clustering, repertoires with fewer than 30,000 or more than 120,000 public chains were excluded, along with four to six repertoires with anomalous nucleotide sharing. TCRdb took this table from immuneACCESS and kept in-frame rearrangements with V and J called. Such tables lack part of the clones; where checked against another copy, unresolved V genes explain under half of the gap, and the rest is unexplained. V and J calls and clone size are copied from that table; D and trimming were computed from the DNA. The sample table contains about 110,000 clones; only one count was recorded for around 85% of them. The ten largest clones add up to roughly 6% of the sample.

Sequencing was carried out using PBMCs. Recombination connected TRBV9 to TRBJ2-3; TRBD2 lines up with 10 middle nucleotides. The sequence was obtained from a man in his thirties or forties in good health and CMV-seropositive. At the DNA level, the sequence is TGTGCCAGCAGCGTTCTAGCGGGGGCCCGCACAGATACGCAGTATTTT. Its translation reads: CASSVLAGARTDTQYF.